What follows describes a single TCR beta chain. Per germline, CDR1 SGHTA and CDR2 FQGNSA. This CDR3 region has 15 residues. V was cut by 6 bases and J by 4 bases, with 16 bases left in between. Original handling: Estimates of nucleated cell counts were drawn from the amplification of reference gene primers. Method: immunoSEQ multiplex PCR; TCRdb's copy keeps in-frame clones and lacks some. D and trimming come from the DNA, and the V and J calls and clone size come from that table. The sample contains roughly 250,000 clones, 65% to 90% of which appear only once. This sample is part of a study of blood T cell repertoires in COVID-19. Whole-study context: COVID-19 samples from acute and convalescent phases originated in the United States, Italy and Spain. Nucleic acid was either cDNA or gDNA, and it came from T cells, B-cell-depleted T cells, or PBMCs.

This chain uses TRBV7-2 with TRBJ1-3; D ambiguous. This receptor was identified in an older woman with active or convalescent COVID-19. The sequencing input was peripheral blood. This chain's CDR3 is CASSREGTFGNTIYF. The DNA for the CDR3 is TGTGCCAGCAGTCGCGAGGGAACATTCGGAAACACCATATATTTT.